Listed below are T cell receptor beta chains from one sample, sequenced in a study of beta chain features in type 1 diabetes. Clones were read by immunoSEQ multiplex PCR, and TCRdb kept only the in-frame ones, dropping some. The sample carries 250,000 or so clones, around 68% recorded once. Sequenced material: naive CD4+ T cells from blood. All receptors come from a man in his thirties or forties in good health. Both conserved end residues are part of each CDR3. The D gene is left open where the match is weak. For some rows the clone size is stated as once, few or many, or as a class when expanded; others skip it.

clone_size | j_call | v_call | d_call | cdr3_nt | cdr3_aa
once | TRBJ2-3 | TRBV14 | - | TGTGCCAGCAGCCAAGGACAAGGTGATACGCAGTATTTT | CASSQGQGDTQYF
- | TRBJ1-5 | TRBV27 | TRBD1 | TGTGCCAGCGGCGGACAGGGGGCAGGGCGTCAGCCCCAGCATTTT | CASGGQGAGRQPQHF
- | TRBJ2-2 | TRBV25-1 | - | TGTGCCAGCAGTGATAGCCGGATAGTTCACACCGGGGAGCTGTTTTTT | CASSDSRIVHTGELFF
few | TRBJ2-1 | TRBV6-5 | - | TGTGCCAGCAGTTTCACCGGGGCCGCAGGTGAGCAGTTCTTC | CASSFTGAAGEQFF
- | TRBJ2-3 | TRBV18 | - | TGTGCCAGCTCACCCGGGACCCTAGGAGATACGCAGTATTTT | CASSPGTLGDTQYF
- | TRBJ2-5 | TRBV28 | TRBD1 | TGTGCCAGCAGAAAACAGGGGATGGCAGAGACCCAGTACTTC | CASRKQGMAETQYF
- | TRBJ2-5 | TRBV4-3 | TRBD1 | TGCGCCAGCAGCCAATTCGCCGAGACAGGGGGAGGCGAGACCCAGTACTTC | CASSQFAETGGGETQYF
- | TRBJ2-1 | TRBV15 | - | TGTGCCACCAGCAGGAGGGCGGTCGATGAGCAGTTCTTC | CATSRRAVDEQFF
- | TRBJ1-5 | TRBV7-9 | - | TGTGCCAGCAGCCTAAGCCTTAGCAATCAGCCCCAGCATTTT | CASSLSLSNQPQHF
- | TRBJ2-5 | TRBV29-1 | - | TGCAGCGTTGGTTTAGTCCTTACGGAGACCCAGTACTTC | CSVGLVLTETQYF
- | TRBJ2-2 | TRBV4-3 | TRBD2 | TGCGCCAGCAGCCAAAGTTCTAGCGGGAACACCGGGGAGCTGTTTTTT | CASSQSSSGNTGELFF
- | TRBJ2-1 | TRBV25-1 | TRBD2 | TGTGCCAGCAGTGACTTGGGACTAGCGGGACCAGGGAATGAGCAGTTCTTC | CASSDLGLAGPGNEQFF